The 25 T cell receptor beta chains presented below share a single source sample, sequenced in a study of spatial heterogeneity in lung cancer. Time point reported: sample taken at primary tumor resection. Unsorted whole RNA from tumor, nontumor lung or frozen PBMC underwent sequencing. TCRdb re-analysed the 5' RACE reads in MiXCR, keeping a single row per CDR3 protein. The sample has about 26,000 distinct CDR3 sequences; roughly 12% are singletons. Here the sequenced sample was PBMCs, taken at surgery. Every receptor here comes from a female donor with early-stage non-small cell lung cancer.

At least ten counts were recorded for this clonotype. This chain joins TRBV9 and TRBJ2-2; TRBD1 aligns across 7 bases. Germline V gene sequence: CDR1 SGDLS, CDR2 YYNGEE. CDR3 length equals 14 residues. Unmatched junction bases numbered 4, after V lost 5 bases and J lost 3 bases. The CDR3 loop reads CASRRQGDTGELFF. For the CDR3, the DNA is TGTGCCAGCAGGCGACAGGGAGACACCGGGGAGCTGTTTTTT.

This clonotype was seen ten or more times. The chain's CDR3 is CSALDYFAETQYF. DNA for the CDR3: TGCAGTGCTCTCGACTATTTCGCGGAGACCCAGTACTTC. The V gene is TRBV20-1, the J gene TRBJ2-5; a possible D gene is TRBD2 (5 bases). Trimming stripped 5 bases from V and 5 bases from J, with 15 bases between. The germline gives CDR1 DFQATT, CDR2 SNEGSKA (reference sequence). This CDR3 is built from 13 residues.

This clonotype occurred a few times. The chain recombines TRBV7-9 with TRBJ2-3; the D call may be TRBD1 or TRBD2 (5 bases each). CDR1 is SEHNR and CDR2 is FQNEAQ in the germline V gene (reference sequence). This CDR3 has 16 amino acids. V lost 4 bases to trimming and J lost 2 bases, with 16 bases between them. DNA of the CDR3: TGTGCCAGCAGCTCCCGAGGTGGGGGTTCCACAGATACGCAGTATTTT. Translated, it gives CASSSRGGGSTDTQYF.

This clonotype showed up many times. V usage is TRBV27 and J usage is TRBJ1-1; D is possibly TRBD1 (6 bases). This CDR3 is 17 amino acids long. Per the germline V gene, CDR1 is MNHEY and CDR2 is SMNVEV (reference sequence). The germline V and J ends were trimmed by 0 bases and 1 base, with 15 bases remaining between them. The CDR3 here is CASSLSSPGAPNTEAFF. The CDR3 DNA reads TGTGCCAGCAGTTTATCGTCGCCAGGGGCCCCGAACACTGAAGCTTTCTTT.

This clonotype was found many times. The chain couples TRBV28 to TRBJ1-5; no reliable D call. Germline V CDR1 and CDR2: MDHEN, SYDVKM. V was shortened by 4 bases and J by 3 bases, with 13 bases between the two germline ends. The CDR3 length is 15 residues. The DNA for the CDR3 is TGTGCCAGCAGTTCCCCGGAGGGTACCAATCAGCCCCAGCATTTT. Encoded protein: CASSSPEGTNQPQHF. Full variable domain (rest looked up from reference TRBV28 and TRBJ1-5): DVKVTQSSRYLVKRTGEKVFLECVQDMDHENMFWYRQDPGLGLRLIYFSYDVKMKEKGDIPEGYSVSREKKERFSLILESASTNQTSMYLCASSSPEGTNQPQHFGDGTRLSIL.

The rearrangement joins TRBV27 to TRBJ2-1; 9 bases map to TRBD2. V gave up 8 bases and J gave up 7 bases; unmatched junction bases: 9. Germline V CDR1 and CDR2: MNHEY, SMNVEV (reference sequence). The CDR3 has 14 residues. This chain's CDR3 is CASVGLAPGNEQFF. CDR3 nucleotides: TGTGCCAGCGTCGGACTAGCGCCGGGGAATGAGCAGTTCTTC.

This clonotype was recorded a few times. V gene TRBV28 combines with J gene TRBJ2-3, with 7 positions matching TRBD1. The germline CDR1 and CDR2 sequences are MDHEN and SYDVKM. The CDR3 sequence is 15 residues long. V lost 2 bases, J lost 5 bases, and 7 bases stayed unmatched. CDR3 protein: CASSLPGTVGDTQYF. Here the CDR3 DNA reads TGTGCCAGCAGTTTACCAGGGACAGTCGGAGATACGCAGTATTTT.

V and J are TRBV3-1 and TRBJ2-7; the D call may be TRBD1 or TRBD2 (5 bases each). The CDR3 spans 14 residues. CDR1 is LGHDT, CDR2 YNNKEL, per germline (reference sequence). V was pared by 3 bases and J by 6 bases, with 15 bases between. This CDR3 is CASSHPPRGPEQYF. CDR3 sequence (DNA): TGTGCCAGCAGCCACCCCCCCCGGGGACCCGAGCAGTACTTC.

By proportion, this clonotype is medium-sized (0.01 to 0.1%). The rearrangement uses TRBV6-2 or TRBV6-3 and TRBJ1-4; D gene uncertain. CDR3 size: 13 residues. Trimming cost V 7 bases and J 7 bases, with 13 bases left between them. Germline loops: CDR1 MNHEY, CDR2 SVGEGT. The CDR3 bases are TGTGCCAGCAACCTTGACGGATTTGAAAAACTGTTTTTT. This gives the protein CASNLDGFEKLFF.

This clonotype was counted many times. The genes are TRBV20-1 and TRBJ1-1, with TRBD1 matching 8 bases. Germline CDR1 DFQATT, CDR2 SNEGSKA (reference sequence). This CDR3 comprises 14 residues. V dropped 6 bases and J dropped 0; count of bases not matched to a gene: 6. CDR3 sequence reads: CSAPDRALNTEAFF. The DNA for the CDR3 is TGCAGTGCGCCGGACAGGGCCCTGAACACTGAAGCTTTCTTT.

This clonotype was found many times. The rearrangement uses TRBV20-1 and TRBJ2-6; 7 nucleotides agree with TRBD1. The CDR3 contains 17 residues. The junction had 6 bases not matched to a gene; V was cut back by 1 base and J by 0 bases. CDR1 and CDR2 (germline): DFQATT, SNEGSKA (reference sequence). The CDR3 nucleotides read TGCAGTGCTAGAGCTACAGGGGTTCCCTCTGGGGCCAACGTCCTGACTTTC. Amino acids: CSARATGVPSGANVLTF.

This clonotype was seen only a few times. The chain has TRBV10-3 and TRBJ2-5; no definite D call. The V gene lost 6 bases and the J gene lost 5 bases, with 13 bases spanning the gap. CDR3 length equals 13 residues. Germline V gene sequence: CDR1 ENHRY, CDR2 SYGVKD. CDR3 region: CAISPVKSETQYF. The CDR3 bases are TGTGCCATCAGCCCGGTGAAGTCCGAGACCCAGTACTTC.

This clonotype has a handful of counts. The rearrangement uses TRBV18 and TRBJ2-1, with 10 bases aligning to TRBD2. With 6 bases clipped from V and 5 bases from J, the junction kept 10 bases outside the gene matches. The CDR3 has 16 residues. CDR1 is KGHSH, CDR2 LQKENI, per germline. The CDR3 DNA follows: TGTGCCAGCTCCCCCGGGGGTAGCGGGAGGAACAATGAGCAGTTCTTC. It codes for CASSPGGSGRNNEQFF. The variable domain in full, completed from reference TRBV18 and TRBJ2-1, reads NAGVMQNPRHLVRRRGQEARLRCSPMKGHSHVYWYRQLPEEGLKFMVYLQKENIIDESGMPKERFSAEFPKEGPSILRIQQVVRGDSAAYFCASSPGGSGRNNEQFFGPGTRLTVL.

This clonotype was seen repeatedly, ten times or more. The chain employs TRBV5-1 and TRBJ2-2; D is ambiguous. The germline CDR1 and CDR2 sequences are SGHRS and YFSETQ. V lost 1 base to trimming and J lost 4 bases, with 2 bases between them. This CDR3 has 12 amino acids. The CDR3 here is CASSLSTGELFF. CDR3 nucleotide sequence: TGCGCCAGCAGCTTGAGCACCGGGGAGCTGTTTTTT.

This clonotype showed up many times. This CDR3 is CASSLGTASSGANVLTF. CDR3 in DNA: TGCGCCAGCAGCTTAGGGACAGCCTCTTCTGGGGCCAACGTCCTGACTTTC. The chain uses TRBV5-1 and TRBJ2-6, with TRBD1 matching over 7 bases. The V and J ends lost 2 bases and 1 base, in that order; junction bases with no gene match: 6. Germline values: CDR1 SGHRS, CDR2 YFSETQ. The length of the CDR3 is 17 residues.

The table lists this clonotype with many counts. The chain links TRBV11-3 to TRBJ2-1; a weak D match, TRBD2 (5 bases). Germline CDR1 and CDR2: SGHNT and YENEEA. This CDR3 is 12 amino acids long. V was shortened by 8 bases and J by 6 bases, with 11 bases between the two germline ends. As DNA, the CDR3 is TGTGCCAGCGGGAGTCACTCCAATGAGCAGTTCTTC. This encodes CASGSHSNEQFF.

Concerning this clonotype: At one of its ends the junction is not consistent with the germline gene, which may arise from a read error. In nucleotides, the CDR3 is TGTGACAGCAGCTTAGCCGGGACGCCCTCTGGGGCCAACGTCCTGACTTTC. Translating it yields CDSSLAGTPSGANVLTF. The J gene is TRBJ2-6, the V gene TRBV7-9, with D tentatively TRBD1 or TRBD2 (5 bases each). The CDR3 spans 17 residues. Germline assignment: CDR1 SEHNR and CDR2 FQNEAQ (reference sequence).

On this clonotype itself: This may stem from a read error, because a much larger clone lies one nucleotide away. The V call is TRBV7-9, the J call TRBJ2-4, with D tentatively TRBD2 (6 bases). CDR1 is SEHNR and CDR2 is FQNEAQ in the germline V gene (reference sequence). The CDR3 contains 16 residues. The CDR3 loop is CASSLGAGTTKNIQHF. The CDR3 bases are TGTGCCAGCAGCTTAGGGGCGGGAACTACCAAAAACATTCAGCACTTC.

The table lists this clonotype with many counts. CDR3 protein: CSAPGQGAAPDGYTF. For the CDR3, the DNA is TGCAGTGCTCCCGGCCAGGGAGCAGCTCCAGATGGCTACACCTTC. The chain couples TRBV20-1 to TRBJ1-2; TRBD1 might be the D (5 bases). The length of the CDR3 is 15 residues. Trimming stripped 5 bases from V and 6 bases from J, with 22 bases between. Germline V gene data show CDR1 as DFQATT and CDR2 as SNEGSKA (reference sequence).

This clonotype was found many times. The chain recombines TRBV23-1 with TRBJ2-7; TRBD1 might be the D (6 bases). TRBV23-1 is designated an ORF whose function remains uncertain. This CDR3 spans 16 amino acids. The V end lost 4 bases, the J end lost 3 bases, and 19 bases lay between the germline ends. Written as DNA, the CDR3 is TGCGCCAGCAGTCGAGTTCCGCGTGGGGGCGACTACGAGCAGTACTTC. Protein: CASSRVPRGGDYEQYF.

This clonotype was seen ten or more times. The gene calls are TRBV29-1 and TRBJ2-4; D perhaps matches TRBD1 (6 bases). Germline CDR1 is SQVTM and CDR2 is ANQGSEA. Deletions cut 7 bases from V and 2 bases from J, with 12 bases between. The CDR3 sequence is 13 residues long. The CDR3 protein is CSAQTGSKNIQYF. CDR3 DNA sequence: TGCAGCGCACAAACAGGGTCCAAAAACATTCAGTACTTC.

This clonotype was recorded at least ten times. The chain couples TRBV27 to TRBJ2-5; maybe TRBD2 (5 bases). This CDR3 is built from 13 residues. Germline assignment: CDR1 MNHEY and CDR2 SMNVEV (reference sequence). V was clipped by 4 bases and J by 3 bases, with 9 bases between them. The CDR3 protein is CASSYGEKETQYF. The CDR3 bases are TGTGCCAGCAGTTACGGGGAAAAAGAGACCCAGTACTTC.

This clonotype was seen a handful of times. The rearrangement uses TRBV5-1 and TRBJ2-7; TRBD1 matches at 7 bases. After removal of 4 bases from V and 0 bases from J, the junction contained 7 bases not matched to a gene. This CDR3 has 15 amino acids. Germline values: CDR1 SGHRS, CDR2 YFSETQ. For the CDR3, the DNA is TGCGCCAGCAGCCCGACGACAGGGAGCTCCTACGAGCAGTACTTC. Its protein product is CASSPTTGSSYEQYF.

This clonotype was found many times. The chain is built from TRBV20-1 and TRBJ2-7, with 11 bases identical to TRBD2. CDR3 length: 14 amino acids. V shed 6 bases and J 5 bases; nucleotides not matched to a gene: 9. Looked up from germline, CDR1 is DFQATT and CDR2 is SNEGSKA (reference sequence). DNA for the CDR3: TGCAGTGCAGGATTAGCGGGAGGGCTAGACGAGCAGTACTTC. Amino acid sequence: CSAGLAGGLDEQYF.

This clonotype was found many times. The chain combines TRBV29-1 with TRBJ2-1, with TRBD2 identical over 10 bases. V shed 8 bases and J 6 bases; nucleotides not matched to a gene: 7. The CDR3 has 13 residues. Germline loops: CDR1 SQVTM, CDR2 ANQGSEA. DNA of the CDR3: TGCAGCCAACCTAGCGGGAGTCGCAATGAGCAGTTCTTC. It translates to CSQPSGSRNEQFF.